A selection of T cell receptor beta chains follows, all from one sample in a study of PD-L1 blockade in urothelial cancer. TCRdb keeps only in-frame clones here, not all; method: immunoSEQ multiplex PCR. The table has roughly 51,000 clones, approximately 86% seen once; the top ten hold roughly 1.9%. The sample in question was PBMCs, obtained around atezolizumab (anti-PD-L1) treatment. These receptors all stem from a man aged 50 to 59 with urothelial cancer. Both conserved end residues are part of each CDR3.

V gene	J gene	CDR3 protein
TRBV11-2	TRBJ2-1	CASSIRGLAGYNEQFF
TRBV5-1	TRBJ2-7	CASSRDNVYEQYF
TRBV28	TRBJ2-3	CASSSRREATDTQYF
TRBV25-1	TRBJ2-5	CASSHPRTGRETQYF
TRBV11-2	TRBJ1-1	CASSRGTGGFGNTEAFF
TRBV6-1	TRBJ2-3	CASSDWQGSDTQYF
TRBV5-1	TRBJ2-1	CASSSTSGGSSYNEQFF
TRBV29-1	TRBJ2-7	CSVSGGSYEQYF
TRBV28	TRBJ2-7	CAAGSSYEQYF
TRBV19	TRBJ2-2	CASSIGGQYTGELFF
TRBV7-8	TRBJ1-1	CASSLGDRNRNTEAFF
TRBV6-5	TRBJ1-1	CASSADQGVTEAFF
TRBV5-1	TRBJ2-1	CASSSWTAPGHNEQFF
TRBV27	TRBJ2-3	CASSSGLVGVLADTQYF
TRBV7-2	TRBJ2-5	CASSRGGEETQYF
TRBV7-2	TRBJ2-7	CASVGGVAYEQYF
TRBV4-1	TRBJ2-5	CASSPSDFQETQYF
TRBV27	TRBJ2-1	CASSPRGGGAHNEQFF
TRBV4-2	TRBJ2-5	CASSRSGLAGGVGETQYF
TRBV6-5	TRBJ2-5	CASSYAGVRGETQYF